This T cell receptor (beta chain) is from a study of cytomegalovirus exposure and HLA in healthy donors. Study results and limitations: Subsequent analysis revealed that first-cohort TCR clusters tended to co-occur in the 90 to 150 validation repertoires. Cytomegalovirus-associated status was assigned to more than 150 TCR beta chains.

CDR1 is MNHEY and CDR2 is SVGAGI in the germline V gene. This CDR3 spans 12 amino acids. V was clipped by 8 bases and J by 4 bases; unmatched bases: 3. The protocol was immunoSEQ multiplex PCR, while the TCRdb copy is restricted to in-frame clones and leaves out a portion. The sample lists about 250,000 clones, roughly 87% occurring once. Comments on this clone: Its antigen is as yet unknown.

The source of this sequence is a man aged 18 to 29 in good health and CMV-seropositive. The rearrangement links TRBV6-5 to TRBJ2-3; 7 bases align to TRBD2. Source material: PBMCs. CDR3 DNA: TGTGCCAGCGGCGGGAGTGCAGATACGCAGTATTTT. Translation gives CASGGSADTQYF.